These 8 T cell receptor beta chains share one sample of origin, sequenced in a study of low-dose radiotherapy and immunotherapy resistance in tumors. Both TCRalpha and TCRbeta chains were reverse transcribed with V-gene-specific primers. The authors amplified TCRs for 15 to 25 PCR cycles with a constant-region primer and a V-primer adapter. TCRdb reprocessed the reads via MiXCR and lists one record per CDR3 protein. The top ten hold roughly 4% of the sample, which has roughly 36,000 distinct CDR3 sequences, around a third seen once. The sample's time point: before trial treatment. The material sequenced was PBMCs, taken before treatment. All receptors come from a male donor with gallbladder cancer.

At least ten counts were recorded for this clonotype. The CDR3 DNA follows: TGTGCCAGCAGCATCACTAGCGGGGGGAACACCGGGGAGCTGTTTTTT. This sequence encodes CASSITSGGNTGELFF. The rearrangement uses TRBV7-2 and TRBJ2-2; 11 bases are a match to TRBD2. The V gene end was trimmed by 5 bases and the J gene end by 1 base; junction bases not matched to a gene: 3. The CDR3 consists of 16 residues. CDR1 SGHTA and CDR2 FQGNSA come from the germline V gene.

This clonotype was seen at least ten times. The CDR3 nucleotides are TGTGCCAGCAGCAAATGGGCGGATCAGCCCCAGCATTTT. Its translation: CASSKWADQPQHF. This chain joins TRBV7-2 and TRBJ1-5; D uncertain. The V gene's germline CDR1 is SGHTA and CDR2 FQGNSA. Trimming took off 5 bases at V and 5 bases at J, with 10 bases between the two ends. This CDR3 is 13 amino acids long. Drawing the rest from reference TRBV7-2 and TRBJ1-5, the complete variable domain is GAGVSQSPSNKVTEKGKDVELRCDPISGHTALYWYRQSLGQGLEFLIYFQGNSAPDKSGLPSDRFSAERTGGSVSTLTIQRTQQEDSAVYLCASSKWADQPQHFGDGTRLSIL.

This clonotype turned up a few times. This chain connects TRBV12-3 or TRBV12-4 to TRBJ2-4, with unresolved D. This CDR3 is built from 13 residues. The ends were cut back, 6 bases at V and 2 bases at J, with 8 bases in the middle. The CDR3 loop reads CASSDQTKNIQYF. Written as DNA, the CDR3 is TGTGCCAGCAGCGACCAAACCAAAAACATTCAGTACTTC.

V is TRBV28 and J is TRBJ2-7; 7 bases fit TRBD1. Germline V gene sequence: CDR1 MDHEN, CDR2 SYDVKM. Trimming at V came to 4 bases and at J to 2 bases, leaving 5 bases not matched to a gene. The CDR3 is 14 amino acids. The CDR3 sequence: CASSYTGATYEQYF. The CDR3 bases are TGTGCCAGCAGTTATACAGGGGCTACCTACGAGCAGTACTTC.

This clonotype was seen repeatedly, ten times or more. The genes are TRBV20-1 and TRBJ2-3; D is unresolved. V was pared by 3 bases and J by 4 bases, with 11 bases between. Germline lookup yields CDR1 DFQATT and CDR2 SNEGSKA (reference sequence). The CDR3 totals 13 residues. The CDR3 DNA reads TGCAGTGCTAGCCCTCATAAGGCAGATACGCAGTATTTT. Amino acid sequence: CSASPHKADTQYF.

This clonotype occurred many times. In nucleotides, the CDR3 is TGTGCCAGCATAATCTCCTTAAGGGGGCTGGACAATGAGCAGTTCTTC. Translating gives CASIISLRGLDNEQFF. This chain joins TRBV5-5 and TRBJ2-1, with 7 bases identical to TRBD1. The CDR3 covers 16 residues. The germline CDR1 and CDR2 sequences are SGHKS and YYEKEE (reference sequence). J lost 5 bases, V lost 6 bases, and 14 bases had no gene match.

The chain links TRBV6-5 to TRBJ2-7, with D unclear. V lost 5 bases and J lost 2, with 7 bases in between. Germline V gives CDR1 MNHEY, CDR2 SVGAGI. CDR3 length: 12 amino acids. In DNA, the CDR3 is TGTGCCAGCAGTGAACTCCCCTACGAGCAGTACTTC. Its protein product is CASSELPYEQYF.

The chain employs TRBV30 and TRBJ1-3, with D unresolved. The CDR3 sequence is 15 residues long. Trimming stripped 4 bases from V and 4 bases from J, with 17 bases between. Per the germline V gene, CDR1 is GTSNPN and CDR2 is SVGIG (reference sequence). DNA of the CDR3: TGTGCCTGGACGCCCGGTCCAGCGGAAGGAAACACCATATATTTT. Protein: CAWTPGPAEGNTIYF.